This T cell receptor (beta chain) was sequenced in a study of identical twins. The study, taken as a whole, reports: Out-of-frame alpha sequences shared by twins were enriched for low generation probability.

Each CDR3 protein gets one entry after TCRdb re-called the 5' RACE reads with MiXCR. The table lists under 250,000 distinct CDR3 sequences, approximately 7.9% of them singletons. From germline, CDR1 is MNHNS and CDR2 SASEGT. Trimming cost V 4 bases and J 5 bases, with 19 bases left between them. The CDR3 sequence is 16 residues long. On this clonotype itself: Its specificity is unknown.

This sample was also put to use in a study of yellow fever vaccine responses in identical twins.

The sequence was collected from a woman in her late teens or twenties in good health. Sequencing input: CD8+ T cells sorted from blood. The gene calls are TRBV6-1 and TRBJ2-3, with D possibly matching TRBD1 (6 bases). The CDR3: CASSAPLAGAEDTQYF. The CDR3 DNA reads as TGTGCCAGCAGTGCCCCCCTGGCAGGGGCCGAAGATACGCAGTATTTT.